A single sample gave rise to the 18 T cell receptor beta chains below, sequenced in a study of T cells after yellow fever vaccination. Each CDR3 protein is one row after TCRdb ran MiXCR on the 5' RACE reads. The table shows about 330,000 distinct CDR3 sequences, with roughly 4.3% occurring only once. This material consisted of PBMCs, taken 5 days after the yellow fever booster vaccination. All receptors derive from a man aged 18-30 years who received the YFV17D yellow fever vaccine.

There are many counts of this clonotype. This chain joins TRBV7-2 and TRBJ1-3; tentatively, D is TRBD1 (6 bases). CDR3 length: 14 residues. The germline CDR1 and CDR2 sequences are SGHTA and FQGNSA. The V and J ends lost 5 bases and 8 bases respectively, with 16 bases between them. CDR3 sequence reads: CASSPPGAVYTIYF. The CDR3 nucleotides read TGTGCCAGCAGCCCCCCAGGGGCAGTATACACCATATATTTT.

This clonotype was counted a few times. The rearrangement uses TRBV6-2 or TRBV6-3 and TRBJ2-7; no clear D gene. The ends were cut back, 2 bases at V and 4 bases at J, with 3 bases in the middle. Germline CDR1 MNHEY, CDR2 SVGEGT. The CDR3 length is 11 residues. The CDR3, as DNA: TGTGCCAGCAGTTACAGGTACGAGCAGTACTTC. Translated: CASSYRYEQYF.

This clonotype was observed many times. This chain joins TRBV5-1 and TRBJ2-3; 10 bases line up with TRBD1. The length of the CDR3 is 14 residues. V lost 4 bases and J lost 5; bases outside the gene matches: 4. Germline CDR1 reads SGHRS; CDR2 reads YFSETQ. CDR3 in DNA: TGCGCCAGCAGCACGGGACAGGGGAGAGATACGCAGTATTTT. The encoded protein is CASSTGQGRDTQYF.

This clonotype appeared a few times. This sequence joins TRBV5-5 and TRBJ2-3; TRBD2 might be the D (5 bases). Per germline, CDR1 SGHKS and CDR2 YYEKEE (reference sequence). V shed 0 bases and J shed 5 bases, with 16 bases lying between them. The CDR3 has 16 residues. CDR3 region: CASSLGPREAEDTQYF. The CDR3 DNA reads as TGTGCCAGCAGCTTGGGGCCCCGGGAAGCGGAAGATACGCAGTATTTT.

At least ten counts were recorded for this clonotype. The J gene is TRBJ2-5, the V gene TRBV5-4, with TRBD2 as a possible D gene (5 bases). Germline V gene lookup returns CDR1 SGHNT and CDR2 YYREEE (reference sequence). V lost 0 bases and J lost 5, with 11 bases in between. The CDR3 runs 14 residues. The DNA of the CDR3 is TGTGCCAGCAGCTTGGCCTCCGGCGGGGAGACCCAGTACTTC. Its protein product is CASSLASGGETQYF.

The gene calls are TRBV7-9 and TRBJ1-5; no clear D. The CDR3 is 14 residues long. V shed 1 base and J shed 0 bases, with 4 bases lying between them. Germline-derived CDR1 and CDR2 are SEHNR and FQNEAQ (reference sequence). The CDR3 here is CASSLEDSNQPQHF. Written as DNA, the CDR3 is TGTGCCAGCAGCTTAGAGGATAGCAATCAGCCCCAGCATTTT.

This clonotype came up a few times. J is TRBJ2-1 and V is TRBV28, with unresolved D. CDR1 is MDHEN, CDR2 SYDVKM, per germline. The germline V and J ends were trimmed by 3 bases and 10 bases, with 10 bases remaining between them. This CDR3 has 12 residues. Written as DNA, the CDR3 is TGTGCCAGCAGTTTCCACGGGTGGGAGCAGTTCTTC. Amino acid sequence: CASSFHGWEQFF.

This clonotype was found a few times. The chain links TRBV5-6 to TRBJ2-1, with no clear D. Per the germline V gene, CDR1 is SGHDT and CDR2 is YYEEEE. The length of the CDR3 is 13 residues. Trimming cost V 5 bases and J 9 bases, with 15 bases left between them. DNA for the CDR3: TGTGCCAGCAGATATTGGCGCTTGTTTGAGCAGTTCTTC. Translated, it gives CASRYWRLFEQFF.

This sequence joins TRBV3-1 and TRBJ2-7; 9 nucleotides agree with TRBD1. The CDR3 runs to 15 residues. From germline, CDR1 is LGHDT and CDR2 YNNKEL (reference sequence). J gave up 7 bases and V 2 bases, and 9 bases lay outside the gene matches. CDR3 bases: TGTGCCAGCAGCCAAAACGCACAGACAGGGGGTGAGCAGTACGTC. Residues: CASSQNAQTGGEQYV.

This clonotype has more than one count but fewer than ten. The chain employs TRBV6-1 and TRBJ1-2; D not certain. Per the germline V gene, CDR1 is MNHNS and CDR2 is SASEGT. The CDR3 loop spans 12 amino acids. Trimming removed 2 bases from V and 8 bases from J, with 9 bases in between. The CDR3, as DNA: TGTGCCAGCAGTGAATGGGCTGGCGGCTACACCTTC. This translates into CASSEWAGGYTF.

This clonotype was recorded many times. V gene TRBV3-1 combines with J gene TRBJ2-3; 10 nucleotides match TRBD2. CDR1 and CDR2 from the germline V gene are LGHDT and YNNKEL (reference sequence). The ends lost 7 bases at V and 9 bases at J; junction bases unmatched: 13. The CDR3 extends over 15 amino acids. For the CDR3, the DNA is TGTGCCAGCACCTCAGTAGTAGCGGGGGGCCGAACGCAGTATTTT. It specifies CASTSVVAGGRTQYF.

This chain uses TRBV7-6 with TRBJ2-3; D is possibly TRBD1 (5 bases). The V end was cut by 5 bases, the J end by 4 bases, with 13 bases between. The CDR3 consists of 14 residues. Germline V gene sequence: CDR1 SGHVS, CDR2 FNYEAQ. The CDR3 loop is CASSPRPRADTQYF. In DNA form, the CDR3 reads TGTGCCAGCAGCCCGCGTCCCAGGGCAGATACGCAGTATTTT.

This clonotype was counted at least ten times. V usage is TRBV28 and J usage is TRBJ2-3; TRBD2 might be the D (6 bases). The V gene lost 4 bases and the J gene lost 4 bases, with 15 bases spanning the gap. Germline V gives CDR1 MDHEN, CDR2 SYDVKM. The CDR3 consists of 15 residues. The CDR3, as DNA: TGTGCCAGCAGTTCCCCGGGGGAAAGGGCAGATACGCAGTATTTT. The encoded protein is CASSSPGERADTQYF.

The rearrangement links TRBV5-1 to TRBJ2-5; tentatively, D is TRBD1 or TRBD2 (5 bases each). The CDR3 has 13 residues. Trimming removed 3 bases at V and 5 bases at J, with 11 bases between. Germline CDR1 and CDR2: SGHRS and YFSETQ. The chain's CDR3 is CASSYGAQETQYF. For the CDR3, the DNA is TGCGCCAGCAGCTACGGGGCCCAGGAGACCCAGTACTTC.

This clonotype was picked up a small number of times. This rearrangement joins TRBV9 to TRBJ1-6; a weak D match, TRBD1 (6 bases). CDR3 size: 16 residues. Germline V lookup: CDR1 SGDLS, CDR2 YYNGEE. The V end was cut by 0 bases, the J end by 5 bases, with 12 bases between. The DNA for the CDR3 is TGTGCCAGCAGCGTAGGGGCAGGGGCAAATAATTCACCCCTCCACTTT. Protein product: CASSVGAGANNSPLHF.

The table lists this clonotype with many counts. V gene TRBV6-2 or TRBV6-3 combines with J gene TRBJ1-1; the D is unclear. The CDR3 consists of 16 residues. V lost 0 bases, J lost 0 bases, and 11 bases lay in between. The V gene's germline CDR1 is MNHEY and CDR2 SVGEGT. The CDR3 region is CASSYSSRFMNTEAFF. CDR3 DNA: TGTGCCAGCAGTTACTCGAGTCGGTTCATGAACACTGAAGCTTTCTTT.

CDR3 protein: CASSLWARSPYNSPLHF. CDR3 bases: TGTGCCAGCAGCTTATGGGCGAGGAGTCCCTATAATTCACCCCTCCACTTT. The rearrangement links TRBV7-9 to TRBJ1-6; the D is unclear. The CDR3 is made up of 17 amino acids. The V and J ends lost 2 bases and 2 bases respectively, with 13 bases between them. Germline CDR1 reads SEHNR; CDR2 reads FQNEAQ (reference sequence).

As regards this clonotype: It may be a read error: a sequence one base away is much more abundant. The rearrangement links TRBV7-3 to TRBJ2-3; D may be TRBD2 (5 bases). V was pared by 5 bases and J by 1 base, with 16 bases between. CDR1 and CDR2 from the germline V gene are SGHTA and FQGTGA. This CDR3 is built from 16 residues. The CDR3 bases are TGTGCCAGCAGCCCGGGGAACTTTCGCGGCACAGATACGCAGTATTTT. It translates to CASSPGNFRGTDTQYF.